This is a list of T cell receptor beta chains from one sample in a study of T cells after posttransplantation cyclophosphamide. Profiled with immunoSEQ multiplex PCR; TCRdb holds only in-frame clones, not every one. The repertoire holds 15,000 to 19,000 clones, with roughly 83% as singletons. Source: PBMCs, taken 371 days after allogeneic stem cell transplant with calcineurin inhibitor and methotrexate. The receptor set was obtained from a male patient younger than 35 who received an allogeneic stem cell transplant from a related donor, was CMV-positive, and had no GVHD. Among the T cells, some may be from the graft donor. Both conserved end residues are part of each CDR3. The D gene is left open where the match is weak. Clone size is stated in some rows and not others, as once, few, many or a class when expanded.

v_call	clone_size	j_call	d_call	cdr3_aa	cdr3_nt
TRBV9	once	TRBJ1-6	TRBD1	CASSVADRVGNSPLHF	TGTGCCAGCAGCGTCGCCGACAGGGTGGGTAATTCACCCCTCCACTTT
TRBV5-1	.	TRBJ2-1	.	CASSPRTDYNEQFF	TGCGCCAGCAGCCCACGGACTGACTACAATGAGCAGTTCTTC
TRBV6-5	.	TRBJ1-3	.	CASSLRGSSGNTIYF	TGTGCCAGCAGTTTACGAGGGAGCTCTGGAAACACCATATATTTT
TRBV4-1	once	TRBJ2-4	.	CASSQDGGQRAGSKNIQYF	TGCGCCAGCAGCCAAGACGGGGGCCAGAGAGCGGGGTCCAAAAACATTCAGTACTTC
TRBV19	.	TRBJ2-1	.	CASSAFLRAQRTNEQFF	TGTGCCAGTAGCGCCTTCCTTAGAGCCCAACGAACCAATGAGCAGTTCTTC
TRBV7-2	.	TRBJ2-2	.	CASSQPGSCFF	.
TRBV27	few	TRBJ2-7	.	CASSFRQEPHEQYF	TGTGCCAGCAGTTTCAGGCAGGAACCCCACGAGCAGTACTTC
TRBV11-3	.	TRBJ2-5	TRBD1	CASSSDRGGQETQYF	TGTGCCAGCAGCTCGGACAGGGGAGGCCAAGAGACCCAGTACTTC
TRBV19	.	TRBJ1-5	.	CASRDSHINQPQHF	TGTGCCAGTAGGGACAGCCATATCAATCAGCCCCAGCATTTT
TRBV19	once	TRBJ2-3	TRBD2	CASTPSGRTDTQYF	TGTGCCAGTACCCCTAGCGGGAGAACAGATACGCAGTATTTT
TRBV7-9	.	TRBJ2-5	TRBD1	CASSLRQGYAETQYF	TGTGCCAGCAGCTTACGACAGGGGTACGCGGAGACCCAGTACTTC
TRBV6-1	once	TRBJ2-2	.	CASSDQAGGTGELFF	TGTGCCAGCAGTGATCAGGCAGGAGGGACCGGGGAGCTGTTTTTT